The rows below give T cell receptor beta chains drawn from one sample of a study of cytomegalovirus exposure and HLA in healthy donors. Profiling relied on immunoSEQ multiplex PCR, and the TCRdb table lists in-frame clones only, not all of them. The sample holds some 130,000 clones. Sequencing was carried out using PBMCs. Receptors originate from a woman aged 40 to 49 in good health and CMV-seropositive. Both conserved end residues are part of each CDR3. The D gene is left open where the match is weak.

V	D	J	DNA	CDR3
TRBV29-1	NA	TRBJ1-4	TGCAGCGTCGTGGACAGATCAACTAATGAAAAACTGTTTTTT	CSVVDRSTNEKLFF
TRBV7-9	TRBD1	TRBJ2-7	TGTGCCAGCAGGCCCGGACAGGGGAACTCCTACGAGCAGTACTTC	CASRPGQGNSYEQYF
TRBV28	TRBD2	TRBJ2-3	TGTGCCAGCAGTTTAACTAGCGGGAGACAGGTTACGCAGTATTTT	CASSLTSGRQVTQYF
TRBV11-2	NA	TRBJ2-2	TGTGCCAGCAGCTTAGGGCACTATCCCACCGGGGAGCTGTTTTTT	CASSLGHYPTGELFF
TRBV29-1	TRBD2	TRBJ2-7	TGCAGCGTTGAGGGCGGGAGGACCACCTACGAGCAGTACTTC	CSVEGGRTTYEQYF
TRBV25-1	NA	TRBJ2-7	TGTGCCAGCAGTGTAGTCCACGAGCAGTACTTC	CASSVVHEQYF
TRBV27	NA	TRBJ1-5	TGTGCCAGCAGTTTCCGGACTGATAGCAATCAGCCCCAGCATTTT	CASSFRTDSNQPQHF
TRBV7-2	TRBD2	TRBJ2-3	TGTGCCGGTGCGGGGGGCTCCACAGATACGCAGTATTTT	CAGAGGSTDTQYF
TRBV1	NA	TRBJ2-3	TGCACCAGCAGCGAACTAGCGGGAAGTCCGCCAGATACGCAGTATTTT	CTSSELAGSPPDTQYF
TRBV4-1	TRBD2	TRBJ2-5	TGCGCCAGCAGCCAAGAAGGCCGAGCGGGAACGTTCGTGGAGACCCAGTACTTC	CASSQEGRAGTFVETQYF